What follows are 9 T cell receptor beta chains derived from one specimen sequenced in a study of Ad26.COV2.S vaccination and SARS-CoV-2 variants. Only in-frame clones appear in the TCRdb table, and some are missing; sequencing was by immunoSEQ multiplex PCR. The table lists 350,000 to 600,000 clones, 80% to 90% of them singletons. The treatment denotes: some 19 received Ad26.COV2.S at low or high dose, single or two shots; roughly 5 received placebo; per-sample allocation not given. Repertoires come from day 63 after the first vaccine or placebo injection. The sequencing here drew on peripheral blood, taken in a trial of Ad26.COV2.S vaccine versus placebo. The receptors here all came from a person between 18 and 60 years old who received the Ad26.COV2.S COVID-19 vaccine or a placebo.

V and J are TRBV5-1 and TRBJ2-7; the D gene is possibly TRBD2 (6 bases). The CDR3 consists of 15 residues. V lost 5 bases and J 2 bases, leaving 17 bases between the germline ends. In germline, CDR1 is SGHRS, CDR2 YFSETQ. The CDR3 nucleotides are TGCGCCAGCAGGGCGAGCGGGTCCGCTCCCTACGAGCAGTACTTC. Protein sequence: CASRASGSAPYEQYF.

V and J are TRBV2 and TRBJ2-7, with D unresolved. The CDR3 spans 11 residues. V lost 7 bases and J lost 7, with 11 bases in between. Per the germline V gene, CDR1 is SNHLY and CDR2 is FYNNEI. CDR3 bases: TGTGCCAGCACCGCTCTAAGTGAGCAGTACTTC. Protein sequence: CASTALSEQYF.

The CDR3 loop is CASSQEDRSYYGYTF. The CDR3 DNA follows: TGCGCCAGCAGCCAAGAGGACAGATCCTACTATGGCTACACCTTC. The V and J genes are TRBV4-3 and TRBJ1-2; the D gene is possibly TRBD1 (6 bases). This CDR3 is 15 amino acids long. From germline, CDR1 is LGHNA and CDR2 YSLEER. Deletions cut 0 bases from V and 3 bases from J, with 11 bases between.

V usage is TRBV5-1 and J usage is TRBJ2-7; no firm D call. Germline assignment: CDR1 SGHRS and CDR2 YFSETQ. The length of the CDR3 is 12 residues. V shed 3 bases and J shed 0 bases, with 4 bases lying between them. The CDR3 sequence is CASSSPSYEQYF. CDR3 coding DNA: TGCGCCAGCAGCTCCCCCTCCTACGAGCAGTACTTC.

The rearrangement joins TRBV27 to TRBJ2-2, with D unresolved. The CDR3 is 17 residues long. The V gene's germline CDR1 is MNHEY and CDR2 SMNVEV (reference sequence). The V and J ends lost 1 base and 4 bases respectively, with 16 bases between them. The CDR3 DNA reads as TGTGCCAGCAGTTTATTGTCGCTGGATACGGGCACCGGGGAGCTGTTTTTT. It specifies CASSLLSLDTGTGELFF.

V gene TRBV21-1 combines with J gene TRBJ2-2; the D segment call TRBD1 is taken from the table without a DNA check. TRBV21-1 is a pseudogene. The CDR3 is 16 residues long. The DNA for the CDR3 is TGTGCCAGCAGCACGTCCAGGGGTTTAGGCACCGGGGAGCTGTTTTTT. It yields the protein CASSTSRGLGTGELFF.

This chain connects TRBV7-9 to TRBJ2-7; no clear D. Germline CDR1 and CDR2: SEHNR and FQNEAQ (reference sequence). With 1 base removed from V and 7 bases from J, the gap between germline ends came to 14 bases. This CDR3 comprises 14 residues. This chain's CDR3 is CASSLDGLRHEQYF. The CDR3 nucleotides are TGTGCCAGCAGCTTAGATGGCCTGAGGCATGAGCAGTACTTC.

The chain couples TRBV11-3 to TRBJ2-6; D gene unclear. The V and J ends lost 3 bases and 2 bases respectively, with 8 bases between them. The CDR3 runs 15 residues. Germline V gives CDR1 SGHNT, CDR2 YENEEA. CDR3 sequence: CASSFPRTGANVLTF. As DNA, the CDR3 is TGTGCCAGCAGCTTCCCCCGGACTGGGGCCAACGTCCTGACTTTC.

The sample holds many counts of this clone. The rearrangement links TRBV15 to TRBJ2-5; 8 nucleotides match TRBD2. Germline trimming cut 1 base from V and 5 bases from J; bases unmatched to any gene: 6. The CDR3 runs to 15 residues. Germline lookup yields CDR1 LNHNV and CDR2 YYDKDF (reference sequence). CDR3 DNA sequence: TGTGCCACCAGCAGAGGCGGGAGGCGGGCGGAGACCCAGTACTTC. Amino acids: CATSRGGRRAETQYF.